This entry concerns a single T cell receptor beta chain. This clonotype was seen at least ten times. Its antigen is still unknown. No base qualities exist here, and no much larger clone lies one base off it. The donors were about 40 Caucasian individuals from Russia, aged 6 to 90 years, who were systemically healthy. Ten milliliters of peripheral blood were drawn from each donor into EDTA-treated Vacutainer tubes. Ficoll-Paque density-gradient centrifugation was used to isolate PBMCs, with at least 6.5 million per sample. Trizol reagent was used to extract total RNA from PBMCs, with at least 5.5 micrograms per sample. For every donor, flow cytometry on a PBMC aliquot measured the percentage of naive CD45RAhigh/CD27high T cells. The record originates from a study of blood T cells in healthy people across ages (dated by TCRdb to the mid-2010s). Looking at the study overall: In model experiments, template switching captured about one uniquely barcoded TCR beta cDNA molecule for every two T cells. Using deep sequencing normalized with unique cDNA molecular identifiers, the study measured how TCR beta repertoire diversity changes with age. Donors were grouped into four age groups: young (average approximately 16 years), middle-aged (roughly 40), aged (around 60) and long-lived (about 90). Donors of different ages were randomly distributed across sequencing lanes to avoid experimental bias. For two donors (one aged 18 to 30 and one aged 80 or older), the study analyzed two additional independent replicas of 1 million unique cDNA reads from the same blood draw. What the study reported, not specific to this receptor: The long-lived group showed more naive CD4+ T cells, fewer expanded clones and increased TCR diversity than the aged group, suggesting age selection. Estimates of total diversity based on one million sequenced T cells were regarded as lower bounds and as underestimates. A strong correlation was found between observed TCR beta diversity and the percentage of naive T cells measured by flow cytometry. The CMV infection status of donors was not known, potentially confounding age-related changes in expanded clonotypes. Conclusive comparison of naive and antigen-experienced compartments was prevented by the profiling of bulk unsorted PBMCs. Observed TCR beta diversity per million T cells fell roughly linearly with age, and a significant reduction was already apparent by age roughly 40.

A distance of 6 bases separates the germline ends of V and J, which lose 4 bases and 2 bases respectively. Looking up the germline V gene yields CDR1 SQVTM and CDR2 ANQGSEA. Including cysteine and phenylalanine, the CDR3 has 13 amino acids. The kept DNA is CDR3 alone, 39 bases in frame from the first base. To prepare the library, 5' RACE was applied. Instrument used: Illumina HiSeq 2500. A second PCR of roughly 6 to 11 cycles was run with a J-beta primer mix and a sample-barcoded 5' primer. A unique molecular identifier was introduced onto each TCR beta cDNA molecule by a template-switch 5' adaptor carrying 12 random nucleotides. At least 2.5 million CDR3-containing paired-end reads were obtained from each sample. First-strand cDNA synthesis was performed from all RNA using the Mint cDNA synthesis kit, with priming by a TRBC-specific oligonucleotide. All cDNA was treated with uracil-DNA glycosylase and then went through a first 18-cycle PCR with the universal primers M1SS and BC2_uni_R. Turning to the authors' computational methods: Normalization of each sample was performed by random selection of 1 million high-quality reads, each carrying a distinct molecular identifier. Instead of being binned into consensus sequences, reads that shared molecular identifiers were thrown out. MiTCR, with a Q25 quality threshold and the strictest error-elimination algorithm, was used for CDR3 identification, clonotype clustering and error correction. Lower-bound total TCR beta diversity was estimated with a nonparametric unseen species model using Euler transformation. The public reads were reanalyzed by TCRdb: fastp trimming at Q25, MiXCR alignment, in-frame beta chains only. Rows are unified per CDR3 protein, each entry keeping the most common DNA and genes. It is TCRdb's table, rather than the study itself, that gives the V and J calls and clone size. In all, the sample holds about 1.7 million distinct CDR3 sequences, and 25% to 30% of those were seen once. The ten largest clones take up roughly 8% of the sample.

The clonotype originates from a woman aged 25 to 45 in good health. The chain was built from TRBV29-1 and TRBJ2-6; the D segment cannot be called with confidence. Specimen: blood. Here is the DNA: TGCAGCGTTGTTCCCGCTGGGGCCAACGTCCTGACTTTC. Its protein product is CSVVPAGANVLTF.